Given below is one T cell receptor beta chain in context. Its antigen remains unidentified. No much larger clone exists at a distance of one base, and base qualities are not known. Each donor gave one peripheral blood draw, about 110 mL on average, collected into heparinised tubes. Using a panel that included CD45RO, CCR7, CD25, CD127, CD95 and CD27, naive, central memory, regulatory and stem cell-like memory CD4+ T cells were sorted on a BD FACSAria II. Every sorted population had a purity above 98%. PBMCs were isolated right away by Lymphoprep density gradient centrifugation and were stained directly, without culture. So that batch effects would be minimized, each experiment stained and sorted samples in pairs, pairing one healthy donor with one patient. The sample comes from a study of beta chain features in type 1 diabetes (dated by TCRdb to about 2018). Regarding the complete study: Mean age, gender distribution, total cell number and subset yield did not differ between patients and healthy donors. A total of approximately 100 million sorted cells were examined across all samples, and the number of cells per subset was strongly correlated with RNA yield. In the study, recently diagnosed type 1 diabetes patients and matched healthy donors were compared on the TCRB repertoires of their sorted circulating CD4+ T cell subsets. Whereas all 30 or so donors provided naive and central memory subsets, regulatory and stem cell-like memory subsets were isolated from just 8 patients and about 8 healthy donors.

The High Capacity cDNA Reverse Transcription Kit was used to reverse transcribe all of the isolated RNA, meaning that expressed TCRB transcripts were what got sequenced. Deep immunoSEQ sequencing was performed on naive, central memory and regulatory T cell samples, with an average of around 3.5 million total reads per sample. Sorted cells were lysed in RLT buffer and RNA was extracted with DNase-treated RNeasy Micro or Mini kits, depending on cell number. Each cell subset was processed separately to prevent cross-contamination, with patient and healthy donor samples processed together. Using the immunoSEQ multiplex PCR, TCRB sequences were amplified from cDNA into 87-bp fragments spanning the CDR3 region. Sequencing of the amplicons was done on the Illumina HiSeq platform. Regarding the original processing steps: Synthetic template baselines were used to correct PCR bias computationally, reads within Hamming distance 2 were collapsed together, and singletons that could not be merged were discarded. Reads were aligned to IMGT to assign V, D and J genes, CDR3 length, and insertions or deletions at six rearrangement sites. Clonotype counts were normalized to sorted cell number within each subset before computing true diversity and Gini coefficients with the tcR R package. Repertoire sharing was quantified using the overlap coefficient calculated on TCRB nucleotide sequences. Here the immuneACCESS table is served through TCRdb, limited to in-frame sequences with V and J called. Missing clones are a known gap in these copies; in checked studies unresolved V genes cover under half, and the rest lacks a known reason. The DNA was the basis for D and trimming; V, J and clone size are from that table. The sample table records about 340,000 clones; approximately 8% of these occur just once. Less than 0.45% of the sample is held by the ten biggest clonotypes.

On the study overall, not on this receptor specifically: Because cDNA rather than genomic DNA was sequenced, highly expressing activated cells could have been over-represented, although no difference in activation and CD3 levels was found between groups. Patients with type 1 diabetes made fewer insertions and deleted more nucleotides at VDJ recombination sites, implying thymic rearrangement abnormalities. Shorter templates might have been favored by PCR, but patient and control samples were amplified and corrected together, so both groups would have been affected equally by any skew. Naive, central memory and regulatory TCRB repertoires appeared to be more alike among patients than among healthy donors. Only small numbers of individuals were included in the HLA sub-analyses, which left unresolved whether HLA type had any influence on TCRB rearrangement. A moderate but significant shortening of TCRB CDR3 length was observed in type 1 diabetes patients in all four CD4+ subsets.

CDR1 is given as SGHVS and CDR2 as FQNEAQ, both from the germline V gene. The junction shows trimming of 5 bases on V and 3 bases on J, and the gene matches do not reach 9 bases of it. There are 15 amino acids in the CDR3, from cysteine to phenylalanine inclusive. Just the 45-base CDR3 DNA is kept, in frame starting at base 1. The sample taken for sequencing was central memory CD4+ T cells from blood. This receptor was identified in a woman aged 18 to 35 in good health. The receptor chain draws on TRBV7-8 and TRBJ2-7; TRBD1 matches 8 bases in the middle. The CDR3 reads CASSVGPGGYYEQYF. In nucleotide form, the sequence is TGTGCCAGCAGCGTGGGCCCAGGGGGCTACTACGAGCAGTACTTC.